The clone carrying this T cell receptor (beta chain) was detected only once. Its antigen is currently unknown. Assay: immunoSEQ multiplex PCR; the TCRdb copy retains only in-frame clones and omits some. The sample lists 90,000 to 120,000 clones, approximately 90% seen once, with less than 0.85% in the top ten. This entry is derived from a study of graft-versus-host responses after intestinal transplantation. In the study overall: Transplant recipients had multivisceral, liver-intestinal, or isolated intestinal grafts. Every one of the recipients received anti-thymocyte globulin induction and afterwards took tacrolimus and steroids for approximately three years. General observations from the study: GvH clones were identified in recipient marrow, with some first appearing in ileum or blood.

Per the germline V gene, CDR1 is SGHTA and CDR2 is FQGNSA. The CDR3 has 15 amino acids. V was trimmed by 5 bases and J by 6 bases, leaving 14 bases between them. This sequence joins TRBV7-2 and TRBJ1-6; D is perhaps TRBD1 (6 bases). The material was unstimulated CD4+ T cells sorted from spleen or lymph node cells, obtained before transplant. The sequence came from a human donor who was the organ donor for an intestinal transplant. The CDR3, as DNA: TGTGCCAGCAGCATACAGGGCGGGTCTAATTCACCCCTCCACTTT. Translation gives CASSIQGGSNSPLHF.